This T cell receptor beta chain was observed in a study of blood T cell repertoires in COVID-19. Turning to the study itself: Sites in the United States, Italy and Spain provided acute and convalescent COVID-19 samples. PBMCs, B-cell-depleted T cells, or T cells provided the cDNA or gDNA that made up the material.

Original methodology: Amplified reference gene primers provided the basis for estimating nucleated cell counts. Here immunoSEQ multiplex PCR was the method, and the copy in TCRdb shows in-frame clones only, minus some. The DNA gave D and trimming, while V, J and clone size come from that table. Of 130,000 or so clones listed, around 83% are singletons. The CDR3 has 13 amino acids. The V and J ends lost 4 bases and 4 bases respectively, with 13 bases between them. CDR1 GTSNPN and CDR2 SVGIG come from the germline V gene (reference sequence). Sequences were obtained from peripheral blood. This TCR came from a woman older than 75 with acute or convalescent COVID-19. The V call is TRBV30, the J call TRBJ1-1, with TRBD1 as a possible D gene (5 bases). The CDR3 DNA reads TGTGCCTGGACCCTTCTGGGGCCCACTGAAGCTTTCTTT. This gives the protein CAWTLLGPTEAFF.